The clone carrying this T cell receptor beta chain occurred a few times. A second PCR of roughly 7 to 11 cycles used a sample-barcoded 5' primer and a J-beta primer mix. Using its own MiXCR run on the 5' RACE reads, TCRdb lists one record per CDR3 protein. Of fewer than 1,200,000 distinct CDR3 sequences listed, roughly 24% are singletons. The sample is drawn from a study of blood T cells in healthy people across ages. Total RNA amounts of at least 5 micrograms were extracted per sample. These data were also reused for a study on T cells of mothers and their children.

The receptor's source is a girl aged 2 to 9 in good health. Sequenced input: blood.

The chain's CDR3 is CASSVPPGLAGLQETQYF. CDR3 DNA: TGTGCCAGCAGCGTACCCCCAGGACTAGCGGGACTCCAAGAGACCCAGTACTTC. The chain joins TRBV9 to TRBJ2-5, with 12 bases identical to TRBD2. The CDR3 is made up of 18 amino acids. Germline loops: CDR1 SGDLS, CDR2 YYNGEE. V was pared by 1 base and J by 1 base, with 8 bases of the junction left unmatched.